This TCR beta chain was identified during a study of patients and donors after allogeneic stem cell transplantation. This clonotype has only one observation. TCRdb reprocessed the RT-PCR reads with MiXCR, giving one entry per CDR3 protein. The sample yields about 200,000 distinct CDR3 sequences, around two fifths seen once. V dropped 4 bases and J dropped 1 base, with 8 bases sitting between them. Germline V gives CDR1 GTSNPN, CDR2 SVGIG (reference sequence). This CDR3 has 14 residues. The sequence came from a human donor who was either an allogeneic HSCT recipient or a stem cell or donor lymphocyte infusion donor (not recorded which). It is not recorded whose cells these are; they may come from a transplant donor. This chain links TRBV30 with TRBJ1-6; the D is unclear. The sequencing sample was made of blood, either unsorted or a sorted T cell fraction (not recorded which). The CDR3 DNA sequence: TGTGCCTGGACCTTGACATCCTATAATTCACCCCTCCACTTT. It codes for CAWTLTSYNSPLHF. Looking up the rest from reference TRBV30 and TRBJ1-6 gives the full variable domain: SQTIHQWPATLVQPVGSPLSLECTVEGTSNPNLYWYRQAAGRGLQLLFYSVGIGQISSEVPQNLSASRPQDRQFILSSKKLLLSDSGFYLCAWTLTSYNSPLHFGNGTRLTVT.